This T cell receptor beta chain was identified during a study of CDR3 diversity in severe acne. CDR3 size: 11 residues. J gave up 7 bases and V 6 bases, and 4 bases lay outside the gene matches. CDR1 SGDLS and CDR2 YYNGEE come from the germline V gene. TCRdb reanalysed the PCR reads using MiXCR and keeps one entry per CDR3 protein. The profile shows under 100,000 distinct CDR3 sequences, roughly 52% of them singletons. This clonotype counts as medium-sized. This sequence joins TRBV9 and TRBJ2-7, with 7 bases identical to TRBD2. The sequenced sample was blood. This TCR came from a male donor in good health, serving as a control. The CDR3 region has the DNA TGTGCCAGCATCCCCGGGGGGGAGCAGTACTTC. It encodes CASIPGGEQYF. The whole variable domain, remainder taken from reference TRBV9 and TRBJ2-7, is DSGVTQTPKHLITATGQRVTLRCSPRSGDLSVYWYQQSLDQGLQFLIQYYNGEERAKGNILERFSAQQFPDLHSELNLSSLELGDSALYFCASIPGGEQYFGPGTRLTVT.